Below are 9 T cell receptor beta chains sequenced from a single sample in a study of Ad26.COV2.S vaccination and SARS-CoV-2 variants. Profiled with immunoSEQ multiplex PCR; TCRdb holds only in-frame clones, not every one. The repertoire consists of some 340,000 clones, with 70% to 90% occurring once and the leading ten covering 1.9%. Treatment noted: roughly 19 received Ad26.COV2.S at low or high dose, single or two shots; 5 received placebo; per-sample allocation not given. Sample collection was performed on day 63 after the first vaccine or placebo injection. Source: peripheral blood, taken in a trial of Ad26.COV2.S vaccine versus placebo. Every receptor here comes from a person aged 18-65 years who received the Ad26.COV2.S COVID-19 vaccine or a placebo.

The chain uses TRBV7-2 and TRBJ1-2, with no clear D. From germline, CDR1 is SGHTA and CDR2 FQGNSA. V was pared by 2 bases and J by 5 bases, with 15 bases between. CDR3 length: 15 residues. Written as DNA, the CDR3 is TGTGCCAGCAGCTTAACCGCAGTGGAGGGATATGGCTACACCTTC. Amino acid sequence: CASSLTAVEGYGYTF.

This clone was picked up a small number of times. The V gene is TRBV30, the J gene TRBJ2-2; no firm D call. Trimming cost V 2 bases and J 7 bases, with 11 bases left between them. The CDR3 loop spans 13 amino acids. Per germline, CDR1 GTSNPN and CDR2 SVGIG (reference sequence). CDR3: CAWSRSSSGELFF. In DNA, the CDR3 is TGTGCCTGGAGTAGAAGCTCAAGCGGGGAGCTGTTTTTT.

The chain is built from TRBV7-2 and TRBJ1-5; a possible D gene is TRBD1 (5 bases). Germline V lookup: CDR1 SGHTA, CDR2 FQGNSA. The CDR3 covers 13 residues. Trimming took off 8 bases at V and 2 bases at J, with 10 bases between the two ends. Here the CDR3 reads CASGAGGNQPQHF. The DNA of the CDR3 is TGTGCCAGCGGGGCGGGCGGCAATCAGCCCCAGCATTTT.

This clone was detected once. This chain joins TRBV5-1 and TRBJ1-4; D unresolved. The CDR3 consists of 16 residues. Germline-derived CDR1 and CDR2 are SGHRS and YFSETQ. Trimming cost V 0 bases and J 5 bases, with 14 bases left between them. CDR3 coding DNA: TGCGCCAGCAGCTTGGGACCCTCCGGTGGGAATGAAAAACTGTTTTTT. Protein product: CASSLGPSGGNEKLFF. The variable domain in full, completed from reference TRBV5-1 and TRBJ1-4, reads KAGVTQTPRYLIKTRGQQVTLSCSPISGHRSVSWYQQTPGQGLQFLFEYFSETQRNKGNFPGRFSGRQFSNSRSEMNVSTLELGDSALYLCASSLGPSGGNEKLFFGSGTQLSVL.

The V and J genes are TRBV5-1 and TRBJ1-3; TRBD1 matches at 7 bases. Germline V gene lookup returns CDR1 SGHRS and CDR2 YFSETQ. The CDR3 spans 15 residues. V was pared by 5 bases and J by 0 bases, with 5 bases of the junction left unmatched. The CDR3 DNA reads TGCGCCAGCAGTCTGGACAGGTCCTCTGGAAACACCATATATTTT. As protein: CASSLDRSSGNTIYF.

This clone was seen more than once but under ten times. This rearrangement joins TRBV5-1 to TRBJ2-7; tentative D call: TRBD1 (6 bases). V lost 5 bases to trimming and J lost 7 bases, with 19 bases between them. The germline gives CDR1 SGHRS, CDR2 YFSETQ. The CDR3 has 14 residues. The CDR3 nucleotides read TGCGCCAGCAGTCCTGCGACAGGTCTGAGGGAGCAGTACTTC. This gives the protein CASSPATGLREQYF.

The chain combines TRBV7-8 with TRBJ1-5; 7 positions agree with TRBD1. CDR1 is SGHVS, CDR2 FQNEAQ, per germline. CDR3 length: 15 residues. Trimming cost V 1 base and J 9 bases; bases outside gene matches: 9. CDR3 amino acids: CASSLEGGGPGPQHF. CDR3 nucleotide sequence: TGTGCCAGCAGCTTAGAGGGAGGGGGCCCCGGGCCCCAGCATTTT.

The chain employs TRBV3-1 (or the pseudogene TRBV3-2) and TRBJ1-2; no reliable D call. Trimming took 0 bases from V and 4 from J, leaving 15 bases between them. The germline CDR1 and CDR2 sequences are LGHDT and YNNKEL (reference sequence). The CDR3 has 16 residues. In DNA form, the CDR3 reads TGTGCCAGCAGCCAAGACTCTCCCCGAAGTGGCTATGGCTACACCTTC. Its protein is CASSQDSPRSGYGYTF.

This chain connects TRBV9 to TRBJ2-1, with D possibly TRBD2 on 6 matching bases. Trimming removed 5 bases from V and 0 bases from J, with 6 bases in between. CDR3 length: 13 residues. Germline V gene lookup returns CDR1 SGDLS and CDR2 YYNGEE. The DNA of the CDR3 is TGTGCCAGCAGGCGGGACTCCTACAATGAGCAGTTCTTC. It specifies CASRRDSYNEQFF.